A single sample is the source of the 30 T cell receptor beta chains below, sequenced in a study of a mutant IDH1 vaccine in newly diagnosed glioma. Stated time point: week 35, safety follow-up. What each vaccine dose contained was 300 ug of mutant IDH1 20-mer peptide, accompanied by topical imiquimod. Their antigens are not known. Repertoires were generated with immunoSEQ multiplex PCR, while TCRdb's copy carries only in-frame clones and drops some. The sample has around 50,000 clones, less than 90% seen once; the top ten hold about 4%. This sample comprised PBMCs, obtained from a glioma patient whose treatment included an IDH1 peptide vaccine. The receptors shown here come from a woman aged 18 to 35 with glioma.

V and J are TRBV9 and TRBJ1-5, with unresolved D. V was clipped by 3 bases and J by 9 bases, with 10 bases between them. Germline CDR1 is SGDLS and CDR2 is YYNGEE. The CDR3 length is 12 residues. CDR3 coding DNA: TGTGCCAGCAGCGCCGAGGCAGGGCCCCAGCATTTT. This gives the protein CASSAEAGPQHF.

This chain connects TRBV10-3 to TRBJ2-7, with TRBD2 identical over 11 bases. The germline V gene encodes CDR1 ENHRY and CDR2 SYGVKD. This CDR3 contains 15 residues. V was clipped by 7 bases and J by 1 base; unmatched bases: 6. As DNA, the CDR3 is TGTGCCATCAAAGGGACTAGCGGACGATCCTACGAGCAGTACTTC. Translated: CAIKGTSGRSYEQYF.

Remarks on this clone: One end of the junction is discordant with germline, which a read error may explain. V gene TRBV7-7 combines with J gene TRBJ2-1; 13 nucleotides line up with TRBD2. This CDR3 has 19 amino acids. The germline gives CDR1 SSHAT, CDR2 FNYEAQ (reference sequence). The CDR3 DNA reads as TGTGCTAGCAGCTTAGGAGGACTAGCGGGAGATCCCTCCTACAATGAGCAGTTCTTC. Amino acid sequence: CASSLGGLAGDPSYNEQFF.

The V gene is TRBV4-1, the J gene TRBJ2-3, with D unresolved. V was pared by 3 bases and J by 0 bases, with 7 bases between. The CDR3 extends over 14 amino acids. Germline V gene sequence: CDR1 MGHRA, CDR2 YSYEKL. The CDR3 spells CASSQSISTDTQYF. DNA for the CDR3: TGCGCCAGCAGCCAGTCCATTAGCACAGATACGCAGTATTTT.

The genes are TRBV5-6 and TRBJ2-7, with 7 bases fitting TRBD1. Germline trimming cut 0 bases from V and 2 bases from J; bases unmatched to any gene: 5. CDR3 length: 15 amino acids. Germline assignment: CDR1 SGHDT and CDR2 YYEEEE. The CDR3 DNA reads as TGTGCCAGCAGCTTGGGAGGGCAGGGGGCCTACGAGCAGTACTTC. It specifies CASSLGGQGAYEQYF. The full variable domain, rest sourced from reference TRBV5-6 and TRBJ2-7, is DAGVTQSPTHLIKTRGQQVTLRCSPKSGHDTVSWYQQALGQGPQFIFQYYEEEERQRGNFPDRFSGHQFPNYSSELNVNALLLGDSALYLCASSLGGQGAYEQYFGPGTRLTVT.

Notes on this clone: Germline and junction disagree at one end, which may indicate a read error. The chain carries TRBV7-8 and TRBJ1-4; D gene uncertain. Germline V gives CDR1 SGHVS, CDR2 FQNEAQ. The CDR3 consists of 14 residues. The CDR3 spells CASSLERTKEKLFF. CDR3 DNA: TGTGCCAGCAGCTTAGAAAGAACTAAAGAAAAACTGTTTTTT.

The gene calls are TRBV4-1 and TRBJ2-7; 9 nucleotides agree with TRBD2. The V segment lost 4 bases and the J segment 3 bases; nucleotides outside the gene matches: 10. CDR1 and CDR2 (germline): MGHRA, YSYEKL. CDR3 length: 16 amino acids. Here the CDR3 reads CASSPQGASGIYEQYF. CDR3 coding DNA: TGCGCCAGCAGCCCGCAAGGGGCTAGCGGGATCTACGAGCAGTACTTC.

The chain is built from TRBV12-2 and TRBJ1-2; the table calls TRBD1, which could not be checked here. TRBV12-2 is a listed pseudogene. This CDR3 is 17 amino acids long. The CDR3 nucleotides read TGTGCAAGTCGCTTAGCTGGCGGGACAGAGATGTTCTATGGCTACACCTTC. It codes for CASRLAGGTEMFYGYTF.

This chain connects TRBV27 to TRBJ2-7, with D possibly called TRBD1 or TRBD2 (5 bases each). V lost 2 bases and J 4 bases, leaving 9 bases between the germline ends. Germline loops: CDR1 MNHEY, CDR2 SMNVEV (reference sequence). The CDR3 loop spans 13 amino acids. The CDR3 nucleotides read TGTGCCAGCAGTTTACGGGGCTGGTACGAGCAGTACTTC. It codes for CASSLRGWYEQYF.

CDR3 loop: CASSPPGSGANVLTF. CDR3 bases: TGTGCCAGCAGCCCGCCTGGCTCTGGGGCCAACGTCCTGACTTTC. The chain recombines TRBV5-6 with TRBJ2-6; D gene uncertain. V lost 4 bases, J lost 0 bases, and 8 bases lay in between. Germline CDR1 and CDR2: SGHDT and YYEEEE. The CDR3 is made up of 15 amino acids.

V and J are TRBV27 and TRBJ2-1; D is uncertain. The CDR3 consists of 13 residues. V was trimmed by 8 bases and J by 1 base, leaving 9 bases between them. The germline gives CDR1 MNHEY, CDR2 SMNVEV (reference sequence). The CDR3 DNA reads TGTGCCAGCCAAGGGCTATCCTACAATGAGCAGTTCTTC. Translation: CASQGLSYNEQFF.

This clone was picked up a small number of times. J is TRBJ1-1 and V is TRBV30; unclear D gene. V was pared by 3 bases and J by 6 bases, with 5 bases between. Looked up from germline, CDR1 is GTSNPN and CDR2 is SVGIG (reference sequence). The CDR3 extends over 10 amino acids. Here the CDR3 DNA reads TGTGCCTGGAGCCAGTCTGAAGCTTTCTTT. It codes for CAWSQSEAFF.

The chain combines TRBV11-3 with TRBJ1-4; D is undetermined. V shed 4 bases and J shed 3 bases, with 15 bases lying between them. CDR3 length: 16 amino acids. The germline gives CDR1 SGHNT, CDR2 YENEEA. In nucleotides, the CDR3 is TGTGCCAGCAGCTCTATCTTCGGACTAGCTAATGAAAAACTGTTTTTT. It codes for CASSSIFGLANEKLFF.

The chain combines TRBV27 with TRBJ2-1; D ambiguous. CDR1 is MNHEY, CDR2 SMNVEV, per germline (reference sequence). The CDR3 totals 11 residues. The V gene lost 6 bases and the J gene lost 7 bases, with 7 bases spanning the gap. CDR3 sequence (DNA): TGTGCCAGCAGAGGGTTTAATGAGCAGTTCTTC. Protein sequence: CASRGFNEQFF.

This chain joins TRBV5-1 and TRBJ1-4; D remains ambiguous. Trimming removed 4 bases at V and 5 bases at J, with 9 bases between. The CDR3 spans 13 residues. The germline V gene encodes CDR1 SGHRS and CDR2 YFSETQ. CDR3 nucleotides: TGCGCCAGCAGCGGCGGTTCCAATGAAAAACTGTTTTTT. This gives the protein CASSGGSNEKLFF. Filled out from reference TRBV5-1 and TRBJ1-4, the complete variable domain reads KAGVTQTPRYLIKTRGQQVTLSCSPISGHRSVSWYQQTPGQGLQFLFEYFSETQRNKGNFPGRFSGRQFSNSRSEMNVSTLELGDSALYLCASSGGSNEKLFFGSGTQLSVL.

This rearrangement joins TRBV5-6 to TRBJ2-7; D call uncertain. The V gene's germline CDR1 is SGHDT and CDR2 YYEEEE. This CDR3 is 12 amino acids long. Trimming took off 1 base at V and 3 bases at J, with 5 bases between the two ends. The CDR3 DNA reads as TGTGCCAGCAGCTTGTCCAGCTACGAGCAGTACTTC. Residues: CASSLSSYEQYF. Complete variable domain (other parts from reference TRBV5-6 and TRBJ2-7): DAGVTQSPTHLIKTRGQQVTLRCSPKSGHDTVSWYQQALGQGPQFIFQYYEEEERQRGNFPDRFSGHQFPNYSSELNVNALLLGDSALYLCASSLSSYEQYFGPGTRLTVT.

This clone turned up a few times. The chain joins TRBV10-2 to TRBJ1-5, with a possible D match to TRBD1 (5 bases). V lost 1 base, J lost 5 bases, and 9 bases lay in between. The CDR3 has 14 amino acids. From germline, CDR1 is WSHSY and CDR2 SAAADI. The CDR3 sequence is CASSEFGGHQPQHF. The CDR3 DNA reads TGCGCCAGCAGTGAGTTCGGGGGTCATCAGCCCCAGCATTTT.

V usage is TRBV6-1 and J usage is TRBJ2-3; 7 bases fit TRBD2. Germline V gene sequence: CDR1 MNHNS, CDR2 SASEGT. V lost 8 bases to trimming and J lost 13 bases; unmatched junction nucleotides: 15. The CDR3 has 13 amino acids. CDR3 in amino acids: CASAGEVVVGKYF. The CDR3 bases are TGTGCCAGCGCGGGGGAGGTTGTAGTGGGCAAGTATTTT.

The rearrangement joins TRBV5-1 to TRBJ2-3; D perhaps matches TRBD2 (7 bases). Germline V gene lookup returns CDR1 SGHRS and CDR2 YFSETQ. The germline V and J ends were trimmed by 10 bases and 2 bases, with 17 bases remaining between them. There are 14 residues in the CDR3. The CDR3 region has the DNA TGCGCCTCCCTCGGGGGGCTTCCCACAGATACGCAGTATTTT. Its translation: CASLGGLPTDTQYF.

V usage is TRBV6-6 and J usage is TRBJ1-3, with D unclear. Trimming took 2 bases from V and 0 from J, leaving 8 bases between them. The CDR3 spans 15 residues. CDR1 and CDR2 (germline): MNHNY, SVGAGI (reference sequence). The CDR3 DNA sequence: TGTGCCAGCAGTTACCCCACGGGCTCTGGAAACACCATATATTTT. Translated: CASSYPTGSGNTIYF.

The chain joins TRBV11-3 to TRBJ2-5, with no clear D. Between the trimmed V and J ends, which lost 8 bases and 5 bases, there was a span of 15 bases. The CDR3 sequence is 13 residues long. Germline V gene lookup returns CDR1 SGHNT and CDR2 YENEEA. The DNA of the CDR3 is TGTGCCAGCTCGAACAGTGGCCGCGAGACCCAGTACTTC. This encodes CASSNSGRETQYF.

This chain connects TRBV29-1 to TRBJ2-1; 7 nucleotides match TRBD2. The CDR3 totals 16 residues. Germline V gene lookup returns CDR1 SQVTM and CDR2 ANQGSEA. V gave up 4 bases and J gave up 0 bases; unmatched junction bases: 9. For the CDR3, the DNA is TGCAGCGTTGCTCTAGCGGAGGGGAGCTCCTACAATGAGCAGTTCTTC. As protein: CSVALAEGSSYNEQFF.

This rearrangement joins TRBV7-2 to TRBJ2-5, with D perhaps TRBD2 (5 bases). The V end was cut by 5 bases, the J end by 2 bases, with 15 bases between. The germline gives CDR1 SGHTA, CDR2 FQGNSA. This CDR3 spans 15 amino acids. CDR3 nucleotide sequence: TGTGCCAGCAGCCTCTCTAGCCTCCTTCAAGAGACCCAGTACTTC. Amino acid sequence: CASSLSSLLQETQYF.

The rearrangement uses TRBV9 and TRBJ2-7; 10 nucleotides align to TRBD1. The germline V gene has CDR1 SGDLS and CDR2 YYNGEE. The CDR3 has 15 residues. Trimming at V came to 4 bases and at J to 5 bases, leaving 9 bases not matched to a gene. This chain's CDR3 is CASSPRDRGLHEQYF. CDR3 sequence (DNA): TGTGCCAGCAGCCCTCGGGACAGGGGACTGCACGAGCAGTACTTC.

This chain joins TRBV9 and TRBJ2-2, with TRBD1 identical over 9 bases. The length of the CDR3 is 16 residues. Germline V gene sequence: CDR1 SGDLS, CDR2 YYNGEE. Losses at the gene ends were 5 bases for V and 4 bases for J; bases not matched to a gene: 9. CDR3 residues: CASSVTGGAFTGELFF. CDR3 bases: TGTGCCAGCAGTGTCACAGGGGGCGCTTTCACCGGGGAGCTGTTTTTT.

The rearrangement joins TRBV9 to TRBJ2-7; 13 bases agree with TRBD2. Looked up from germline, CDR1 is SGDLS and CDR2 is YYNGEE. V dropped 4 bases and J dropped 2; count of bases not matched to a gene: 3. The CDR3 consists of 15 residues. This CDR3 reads CASSMTSGGPYEQYF. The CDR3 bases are TGTGCCAGCAGCATGACTAGCGGGGGGCCCTACGAGCAGTACTTC. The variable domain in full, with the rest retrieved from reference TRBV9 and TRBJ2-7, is DSGVTQTPKHLITATGQRVTLRCSPRSGDLSVYWYQQSLDQGLQFLIQYYNGEERAKGNILERFSAQQFPDLHSELNLSSLELGDSALYFCASSMTSGGPYEQYFGPGTRLTVT.

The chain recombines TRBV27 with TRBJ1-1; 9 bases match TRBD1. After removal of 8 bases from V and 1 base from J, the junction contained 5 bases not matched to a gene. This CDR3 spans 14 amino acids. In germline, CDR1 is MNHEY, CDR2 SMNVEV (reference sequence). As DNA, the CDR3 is TGTGCCAGCCGGGACAGGGTCCAGAACACTGAAGCTTTCTTT. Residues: CASRDRVQNTEAFF.

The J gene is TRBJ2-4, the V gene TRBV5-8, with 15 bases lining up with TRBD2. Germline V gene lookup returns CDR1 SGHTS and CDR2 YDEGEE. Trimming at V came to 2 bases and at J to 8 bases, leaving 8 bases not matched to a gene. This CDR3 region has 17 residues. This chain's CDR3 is CASSFGLAGGYDDIQYF. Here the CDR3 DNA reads TGTGCCAGCAGCTTCGGACTAGCGGGGGGGTACGACGACATTCAGTACTTC.

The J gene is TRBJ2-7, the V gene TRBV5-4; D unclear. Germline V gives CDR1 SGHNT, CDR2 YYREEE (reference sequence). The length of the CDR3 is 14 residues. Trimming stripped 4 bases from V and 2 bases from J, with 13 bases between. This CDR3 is CASSGPTRPYEQYF. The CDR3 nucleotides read TGTGCCAGCAGCGGACCCACTCGCCCCTACGAGCAGTACTTC.

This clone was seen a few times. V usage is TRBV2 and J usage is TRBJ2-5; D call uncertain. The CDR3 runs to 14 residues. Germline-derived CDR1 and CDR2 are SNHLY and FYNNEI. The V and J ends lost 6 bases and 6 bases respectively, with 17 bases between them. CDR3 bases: TGTGCCAGCAGCCCTCTGGCAGGCCGAAAGACCCAGTACTTC. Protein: CASSPLAGRKTQYF.